Sequencing of this T cell receptor (beta chain) was carried out in a study of blood T cells in healthy people across ages. Primers used in a second PCR of about 7 to 12 cycles were a sample-barcoded 5' primer and a J-beta primer mix. TCRdb reprocessed the 5' RACE reads with MiXCR, giving one entry per CDR3 protein. The sample shows about 1.4 million distinct CDR3 sequences, approximately 59% of them seen only once. Germline V gene lookup returns CDR1 SEHNR and CDR2 FQNEAQ (reference sequence). This CDR3 spans 19 amino acids. This receptor was taken from a young man in good health. The specimen sequenced was blood. This rearrangement joins TRBV7-9 to TRBJ2-1; no reliable D call. With the DNA end fitting TRBJ2-7 better, the J assignment may be wrong. The CDR3 spells CASSLLSSGDQSSYNEQYF. The CDR3 nucleotides read TGTGCCAGCAGCTTACTCTCCTCGGGCGACCAGAGCTCCTACAATGAGCAGTACTTC.